The next 19 T cell receptor beta chains were all read from a single sample in a study of early T cells in non-severe SARS-CoV-2 infection. TCRdb fed the 5' RACE reads into MiXCR, producing one record per CDR3 protein. The sample lists about 60,000 distinct CDR3 sequences; 10% to 15% were seen once. Sequenced material: whole blood. These receptors all stem from an adult who was a healthcare worker with PCR-confirmed SARS-CoV-2 infection or an uninfected control (not recorded which).

This chain connects TRBV4-3 to TRBJ1-3; no clear D. Germline CDR1 and CDR2: LGHNA and YSLEER. The CDR3 is 14 residues long. The V end was cut by 0 bases, the J end by 4 bases, with 7 bases between. The chain's CDR3 is CASSQDLEGNTIYF. The CDR3 region has the DNA TGCGCCAGCAGCCAAGATCTCGAGGGAAACACCATATATTTT.

This clonotype has a count of ten or more. V and J are TRBV24-1 and TRBJ1-6; D unresolved. Deletions cut 9 bases from V and 10 bases from J, with 15 bases between. The CDR3 length is 13 residues. Germline V lookup: CDR1 KGHDR, CDR2 SFDVKD. The CDR3: CATSPRVGSPLHF. For the CDR3, the DNA is TGTGCCACCTCCCCCCGGGTCGGATCACCCCTCCACTTT.

The chain couples TRBV20-1 to TRBJ2-7; weak D call: TRBD1 (7 bases). Per the germline V gene, CDR1 is DFQATT and CDR2 is SNEGSKA (reference sequence). The CDR3 covers 16 residues. V lost 0 bases, J lost 2 bases, and 17 bases lay in between. CDR3 residues: CSARDTGEVGTYEQYF. DNA of the CDR3: TGCAGTGCTAGAGATACAGGGGAGGTGGGAACCTACGAGCAGTACTTC.

Comments on this clonotype: The junction shows a germline mismatch at one end, possibly a read error. V usage is TRBV5-1 and J usage is TRBJ2-2; D remains unclear. Germline V CDR1 and CDR2: SGHRS, YFSETQ. The CDR3 runs 15 residues. The CDR3 region has the DNA TGCACCAGCAGCTTGGATAGGGTAGGCACCGGGGAGCTGTTTTTT. It translates to CTSSLDRVGTGELFF.

At least ten counts were recorded for this clonotype. J is TRBJ2-3 and V is TRBV12-3 or TRBV12-4; 13 bases align to TRBD2. V gave up 7 bases and J gave up 4 bases; unmatched junction bases: 5. The CDR3 contains 15 residues. The DNA for the CDR3 is TGTGCCAGCAAAAGACTAGCGGGGGGCGCAGATACGCAGTATTTT. It is translated as CASKRLAGGADTQYF.

The J gene is TRBJ2-3, the V gene TRBV7-8; 8 nucleotides match TRBD2. In germline, CDR1 is SGHVS, CDR2 FQNEAQ. This CDR3 contains 15 residues. V dropped 1 base and J dropped 5; count of bases not matched to a gene: 5. The CDR3 protein is CASSLDGRARDTQYF. The CDR3 DNA reads TGTGCCAGCAGCTTAGACGGGAGGGCGCGAGATACGCAGTATTTT.

This clonotype has more than one count but fewer than ten. The gene calls are TRBV20-1 and TRBJ1-1; possibly TRBD1 for D (6 bases). Between the trimmed V and J ends, which lost 0 bases and 8 bases, there was a span of 19 bases. Germline-derived CDR1 and CDR2 are DFQATT and SNEGSKA (reference sequence). The CDR3 spans 15 residues. In nucleotides, the CDR3 is TGCAGTGCTAGAGAAGGCGGGACGGGACACCGAGAAGCTTTCTTT. This gives the protein CSAREGGTGHREAFF.

This clonotype was counted only a few times. The chain has TRBV9 and TRBJ2-5, with TRBD1 identical over 11 bases. The CDR3 spans 16 residues. Trimming at V came to 0 bases and at J to 4 bases, leaving 5 bases not matched to a gene. The V gene's germline CDR1 is SGDLS and CDR2 YYNGEE. In nucleotides, the CDR3 is TGTGCCAGCAGCGTAGAGGGACAGGGGGTCGCAGAGACCCAGTACTTC. It yields the protein CASSVEGQGVAETQYF.

Many counts were recorded for this clonotype. The CDR3 DNA is TGCGCCAGCAGTGAGGGGGCGATTAATTCACCCCTCCACTTT. Protein: CASSEGAINSPLHF. This chain links TRBV10-1 with TRBJ1-6; TRBD1 is a possible D gene (5 bases). Germline CDR1 WNHNN, CDR2 SYGVQD (reference sequence). V lost 2 bases to trimming and J lost 6 bases, with 8 bases between them. This CDR3 comprises 14 residues.

Ten or more counts support this clonotype. The chain has TRBV7-9 and TRBJ2-3; no definite D call. CDR3 length: 14 amino acids. The germline V gene encodes CDR1 SEHNR and CDR2 FQNEAQ (reference sequence). Trimming cost V 6 bases and J 4 bases, with 14 bases left between them. CDR3 bases: TGTGCCAGCAGGTTATATACCACACCAGATACGCAGTATTTT. Translation: CASRLYTTPDTQYF.

This clonotype was detected only a few times. V is TRBV6-5 and J is TRBJ2-1, with D possibly TRBD2 on 7 matching bases. The CDR3 loop spans 14 amino acids. The germline V and J ends were trimmed by 10 bases and 7 bases, with 20 bases remaining between them. Germline values: CDR1 MNHEY, CDR2 SVGAGI. CDR3 coding DNA: TGTGCCACAGTTAAGGGGGGGGCAGGGAATGAGCAGTTCTTC. Amino acids: CATVKGGAGNEQFF.

This clonotype was seen repeatedly, ten times or more. The chain has TRBV18 and TRBJ1-2; D is ambiguous. V was shortened by 2 bases and J by 4 bases, with 11 bases between the two germline ends. The CDR3 runs to 14 residues. The V gene's germline CDR1 is KGHSH and CDR2 LQKENI. The DNA of the CDR3 is TGTGCCAGCTCACCATCGGGAGAGGCCTATGGCTACACCTTC. As protein: CASSPSGEAYGYTF. The complete variable domain, with remaining parts taken from reference TRBV18 and TRBJ1-2, reads NAGVMQNPRHLVRRRGQEARLRCSPMKGHSHVYWYRQLPEEGLKFMVYLQKENIIDESGMPKERFSAEFPKEGPSILRIQQVVRGDSAAYFCASSPSGEAYGYTFGSGTRLTVV.

By share of the sample, this clonotype is medium-sized. This chain uses TRBV12-3 or TRBV12-4 with TRBJ2-3; 10 bases line up with TRBD2. CDR3 length: 15 amino acids. V lost 5 bases, J lost 3 bases, and 5 bases stayed unmatched. CDR3 loop: CASSISGGHTDTQYF. The CDR3 nucleotides are TGTGCCAGCAGTATTAGCGGGGGGCATACAGATACGCAGTATTTT.

V and J are TRBV3-1 and TRBJ2-1, with no clear D. Deletions cut 1 base from V and 10 bases from J, with 5 bases between. Germline loops: CDR1 LGHDT, CDR2 YNNKEL (reference sequence). The CDR3 totals 11 residues. The DNA of the CDR3 is TGTGCCAGCAGCCAAGGGGTAGAGCAGTTCTTC. Amino acids: CASSQGVEQFF.

In this sample, this clonotype turned up a few times. The chain uses TRBV28 and TRBJ1-2; TRBD1 is a possible D gene (5 bases). The CDR3 extends over 13 amino acids. Trimming cost V 3 bases and J 8 bases, with 13 bases left between them. CDR1 MDHEN and CDR2 SYDVKM come from the germline V gene. This CDR3 reads CASSLEAGIGYTF. CDR3 sequence (DNA): TGTGCCAGCAGTTTGGAAGCAGGGATCGGCTACACCTTC.

This chain links TRBV6-6 with TRBJ1-2, with 7 positions matching TRBD1. The CDR3 covers 13 residues. The V segment lost 4 bases and the J segment 7 bases; nucleotides outside the gene matches: 6. Germline CDR1 is MNHNY and CDR2 is SVGAGI (reference sequence). The CDR3 loop is CASSSQGGGGYTF. The CDR3 DNA follows: TGTGCCAGCAGTTCGCAGGGGGGAGGTGGCTACACCTTC.

This clonotype was recorded a few times. The chain has TRBV7-9 and TRBJ2-7; no clear D. The ends were cut back, 7 bases at V and 6 bases at J, with 10 bases in the middle. CDR1 and CDR2 (germline): SEHNR, FQNEAQ (reference sequence). The CDR3 is 11 amino acids. CDR3 amino acids: CASTSGIEQYF. CDR3 nucleotide sequence: TGTGCCAGCACCTCAGGAATCGAGCAGTACTTC.

This clonotype was counted at least ten times. The V and J genes are TRBV9 and TRBJ2-3; no clear D gene. The length of the CDR3 is 13 residues. V was pared by 4 bases and J by 4 bases, with 10 bases between. Per the germline V gene, CDR1 is SGDLS and CDR2 is YYNGEE. The CDR3 spells CASSLEGADTQYF. In DNA form, the CDR3 reads TGTGCCAGCAGCTTGGAAGGCGCAGATACGCAGTATTTT.

This clonotype was seen more than once but under ten times. The CDR3: CASSYRGAMNTEAFF. As DNA, the CDR3 is TGTGCCAGCAGTTACCGAGGGGCCATGAACACTGAAGCTTTCTTT. The V call is TRBV6-5, the J call TRBJ1-1; a possible D gene is TRBD1 (5 bases). Between the trimmed V and J ends, which lost 2 bases and 0 bases, there was a span of 10 bases. The CDR3 is 15 amino acids. Germline assignment: CDR1 MNHEY and CDR2 SVGAGI.